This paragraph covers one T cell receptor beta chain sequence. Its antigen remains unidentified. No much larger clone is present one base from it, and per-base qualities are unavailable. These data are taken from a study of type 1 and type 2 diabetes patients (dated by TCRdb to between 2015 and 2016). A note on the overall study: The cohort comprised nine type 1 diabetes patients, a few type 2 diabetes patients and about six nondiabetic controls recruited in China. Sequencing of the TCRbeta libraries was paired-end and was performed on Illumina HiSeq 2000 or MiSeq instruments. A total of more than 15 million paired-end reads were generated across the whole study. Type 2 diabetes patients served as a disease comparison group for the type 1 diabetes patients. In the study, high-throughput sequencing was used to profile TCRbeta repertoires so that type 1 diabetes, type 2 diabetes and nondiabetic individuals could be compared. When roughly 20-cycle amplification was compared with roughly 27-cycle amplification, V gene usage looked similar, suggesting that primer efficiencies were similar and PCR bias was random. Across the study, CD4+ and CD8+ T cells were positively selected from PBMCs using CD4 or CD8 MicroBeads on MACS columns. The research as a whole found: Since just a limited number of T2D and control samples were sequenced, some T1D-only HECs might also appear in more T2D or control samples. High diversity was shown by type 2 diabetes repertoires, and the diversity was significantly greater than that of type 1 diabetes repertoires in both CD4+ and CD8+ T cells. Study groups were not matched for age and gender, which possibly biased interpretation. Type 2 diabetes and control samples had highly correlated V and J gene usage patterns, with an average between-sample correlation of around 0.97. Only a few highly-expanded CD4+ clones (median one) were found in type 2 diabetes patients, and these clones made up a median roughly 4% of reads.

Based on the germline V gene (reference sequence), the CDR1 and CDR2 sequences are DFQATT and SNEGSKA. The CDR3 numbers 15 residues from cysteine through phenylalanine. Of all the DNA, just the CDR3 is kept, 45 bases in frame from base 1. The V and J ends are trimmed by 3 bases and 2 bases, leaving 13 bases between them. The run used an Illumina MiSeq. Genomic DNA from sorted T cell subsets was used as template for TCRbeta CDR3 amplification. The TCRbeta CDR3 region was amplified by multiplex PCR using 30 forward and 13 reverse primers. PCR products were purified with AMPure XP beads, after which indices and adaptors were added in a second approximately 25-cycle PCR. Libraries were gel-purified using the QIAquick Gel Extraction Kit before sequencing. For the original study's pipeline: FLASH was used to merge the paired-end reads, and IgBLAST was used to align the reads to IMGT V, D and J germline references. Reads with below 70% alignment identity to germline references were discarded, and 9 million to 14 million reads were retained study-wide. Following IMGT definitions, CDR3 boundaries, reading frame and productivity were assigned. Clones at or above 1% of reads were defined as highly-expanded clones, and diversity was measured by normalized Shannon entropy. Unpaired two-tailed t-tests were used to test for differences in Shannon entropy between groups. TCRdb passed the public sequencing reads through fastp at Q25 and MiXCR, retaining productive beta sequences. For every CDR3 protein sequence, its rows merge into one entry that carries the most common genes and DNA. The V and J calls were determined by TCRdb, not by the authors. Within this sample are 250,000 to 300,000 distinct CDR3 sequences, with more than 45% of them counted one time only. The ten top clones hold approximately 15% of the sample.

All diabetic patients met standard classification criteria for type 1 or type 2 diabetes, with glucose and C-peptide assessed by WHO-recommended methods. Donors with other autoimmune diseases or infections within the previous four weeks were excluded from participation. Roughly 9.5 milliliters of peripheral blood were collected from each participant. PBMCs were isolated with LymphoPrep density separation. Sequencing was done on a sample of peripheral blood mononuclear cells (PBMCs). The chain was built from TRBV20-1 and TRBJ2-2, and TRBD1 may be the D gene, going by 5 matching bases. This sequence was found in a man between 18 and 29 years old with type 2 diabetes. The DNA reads TGCAGTGCTAGGGTCCGACAGCTAAACACCGGGGAGCTGTTTTTT. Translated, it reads CSARVRQLNTGELFF.